One sample yielded the 32 T cell receptor beta chains listed below, sequenced in a study of patients and donors after allogeneic stem cell transplantation. Each CDR3 protein is one row after TCRdb ran MiXCR on the RT-PCR reads. The repertoire holds about 2,000 distinct CDR3 sequences, with more than 25% as singletons. The sequencing input was blood, either unsorted or a sorted T cell fraction (not recorded which). These receptors all stem from a human donor who was either an allogeneic HSCT recipient or a stem cell or donor lymphocyte infusion donor (not recorded which). It is not recorded whose cells these are; they may come from a transplant donor.

The CDR3 reads CASSLRQGNGYTF. CDR3 sequence (DNA): TGTGCCAGCAGCTTGAGACAGGGAAATGGCTACACCTTC. The chain has TRBV5-4 and TRBJ1-2, with 7 bases aligning to TRBD1. Trimming took 1 base from V and 6 from J; bases not matched to a gene: 3. The germline gives CDR1 SGHNT, CDR2 YYREEE (reference sequence). This CDR3 has 13 amino acids.

By share of the sample, this clonotype is medium-sized. The chain has TRBV20-1 and TRBJ2-7; 9 positions agree with TRBD2. The V segment lost 3 bases and the J segment 0 bases; nucleotides outside the gene matches: 0. The germline V gene encodes CDR1 DFQATT and CDR2 SNEGSKA (reference sequence). This CDR3 contains 13 residues. CDR3 residues: CSASSGSSYEQYF. As DNA, the CDR3 is TGCAGTGCTAGTAGCGGGAGCTCCTACGAGCAGTACTTC.

This sequence joins TRBV12-3 or TRBV12-4 and TRBJ2-5; TRBD2 matches at 7 bases. The length of the CDR3 is 14 residues. V lost 6 bases and J lost 6; bases outside the gene matches: 10. Here the CDR3 DNA reads TGTGCCAGCAGGGGAGGGAATGCGGAGAAGACCCAGTACTTC. This sequence encodes CASRGGNAEKTQYF.

The table lists this clonotype with a few counts. The chain joins TRBV5-4 to TRBJ2-7, with 9 positions matching TRBD1. With 3 bases clipped from V and 13 bases from J, the junction kept 8 bases outside the gene matches. The CDR3 contains 12 residues. Germline V gene sequence: CDR1 SGHNT, CDR2 YYREEE (reference sequence). The CDR3 protein is CASSSGTGSVYV. The CDR3 coding sequence is TGTGCCAGCAGCTCGGGGACAGGGAGTGTATACGTC.

In this sample, this clonotype turned up a few times. The chain has TRBV20-1 and TRBJ2-5, with a tentative D call TRBD1 (6 bases). CDR1 is DFQATT and CDR2 is SNEGSKA in the germline V gene (reference sequence). This CDR3 has 15 amino acids. Trimming shortened V by 0 bases and J by 1 base, and 12 bases separated the two germline ends. For the CDR3, the DNA is TGCAGTGCTAGAGAGGGGGCGACGATCCAAGAGACCCAGTACTTC. It codes for CSAREGATIQETQYF.

This clonotype has just a few counts. The chain couples TRBV20-1 to TRBJ1-1, with D uncertain. Trimming removed 2 bases at V and 0 bases at J, with 10 bases between. Germline CDR1 DFQATT, CDR2 SNEGSKA (reference sequence). This CDR3 spans 14 amino acids. For the CDR3, the DNA is TGCAGTGCTAGACCGGACGGGATGAACACTGAAGCTTTCTTT. Encoded protein: CSARPDGMNTEAFF.

This clonotype occurred a few times. This chain joins TRBV15 and TRBJ2-5; 8 bases match TRBD2. The CDR3 covers 15 residues. Looked up from germline, CDR1 is LNHNV and CDR2 is YYDKDF (reference sequence). Germline trimming cut 2 bases from V and 1 base from J; bases unmatched to any gene: 3. The CDR3 region has the DNA TGTGCCACCAGCAGAAAAAGCGGGGGCCAAGAGACCCAGTACTTC. It specifies CATSRKSGGQETQYF.

This chain connects TRBV6-6 to TRBJ2-5; D gene unclear. Trimming removed 0 bases from V and 5 bases from J, with 7 bases in between. Germline loops: CDR1 MNHNY, CDR2 SVGAGI (reference sequence). This CDR3 has 13 residues. Here the CDR3 DNA reads TGTGCCAGCAGTTACTCGAGTAGGGAGACCCAGTACTTC. Translating gives CASSYSSRETQYF.

This clonotype was counted between two and nine times. The CDR3 DNA reads TGTGCCAGCAGCCCCGGGGGGTTGGCTTTCTTT. Amino acid sequence: CASSPGGLAFF. V gene TRBV7-3 combines with J gene TRBJ1-1; perhaps TRBD1 as D (5 bases). Trimming left V 5 bases short and J 11 bases short, with 12 bases between. Germline V gene sequence: CDR1 SGHTA, CDR2 FQGTGA. This CDR3 comprises 11 residues.

The chain joins TRBV29-1 to TRBJ1-1; 9 nucleotides match TRBD1. The CDR3 is 13 residues long. The germline gives CDR1 SQVTM, CDR2 ANQGSEA. J lost 4 bases, V lost 2 bases, and 2 bases had no gene match. CDR3 residues: CSVESGQGTEAFF. CDR3 nucleotide sequence: TGCAGCGTTGAATCGGGACAGGGCACTGAAGCTTTCTTT.

The sample holds a few counts of this clonotype. The chain has TRBV2 and TRBJ2-3; D might be TRBD2 (5 bases). The CDR3 sequence is 14 residues long. V dropped 6 bases and J dropped 2 bases, with 12 bases sitting between them. Germline-derived CDR1 and CDR2 are SNHLY and FYNNEI. The CDR3 DNA reads TGTGCCAGCAGACCGACTACTAACACAGATACGCAGTATTTT. It encodes CASRPTTNTDTQYF.

This clonotype has more than one count but fewer than ten. The CDR3 loop reads CASSTQHGDNEQFF. The DNA for the CDR3 is TGTGCCAGCAGCACTCAACACGGAGACAATGAGCAGTTCTTC. The chain joins TRBV7-2 to TRBJ2-1, with unresolved D. Germline assignment: CDR1 SGHTA and CDR2 FQGNSA. The CDR3 totals 14 residues. V lost 5 bases, J lost 5 bases, and 13 bases lay in between.

By share, this clonotype counts as large (0.1 to 1%). The rearrangement uses TRBV7-2 and TRBJ2-3, with 7 bases aligning to TRBD2. The junction had 0 bases not matched to a gene; V was cut back by 6 bases and J by 0 bases. CDR3 size: 13 residues. Germline V gives CDR1 SGHTA, CDR2 FQGNSA. The CDR3 DNA reads as TGTGCCAGCAGTAGCGGGAGCACAGATACGCAGTATTTT. This encodes CASSSGSTDTQYF.

The rearrangement uses TRBV30 and TRBJ1-2; weak D call: TRBD1 (5 bases). V was shortened by 4 bases and J by 4 bases, with 10 bases between the two germline ends. The germline CDR1 and CDR2 sequences are GTSNPN and SVGIG (reference sequence). This CDR3 has 12 residues. The CDR3 reads CAWIVDSYGYTF. The CDR3 bases are TGTGCCTGGATTGTAGACAGCTATGGCTACACCTTC.

This clonotype is termed large. The gene calls are TRBV5-1 and TRBJ2-5; D is possibly TRBD1 or TRBD2 (5 bases each). Germline V lookup: CDR1 SGHRS, CDR2 YFSETQ. Trimming removed 0 bases at V and 7 bases at J, with 13 bases between. The CDR3 has 14 amino acids. The DNA of the CDR3 is TGCGCCAGCAGCTTGGAGAGGGGAGTCGGGACCCAGTACTTC. Translation gives CASSLERGVGTQYF.

This clonotype was seen more than once but under ten times. The CDR3 here is CSVAEGNSGNTIYF. CDR3 nucleotide sequence: TGCAGCGTTGCGGAGGGGAATAGTGGAAACACCATATATTTT. The J gene is TRBJ1-3, the V gene TRBV29-1; TRBD1 might be the D (5 bases). Trimming shortened V by 4 bases and J by 3 bases, and 13 bases separated the two germline ends. The CDR3 runs to 14 residues. Germline CDR1 reads SQVTM; CDR2 reads ANQGSEA.

The chain has TRBV20-1 and TRBJ2-3; D ambiguous. The V end was cut by 3 bases, the J end by 3 bases, with 10 bases between. Germline CDR1 is DFQATT and CDR2 is SNEGSKA (reference sequence). This CDR3 has 13 amino acids. The chain's CDR3 is CSASAGVTDTQYF. CDR3 DNA sequence: TGCAGTGCTAGTGCAGGTGTGACAGATACGCAGTATTTT.

This clonotype appeared a few times. The genes are TRBV7-2 and TRBJ1-2; D gene unclear. The CDR3 has 11 amino acids. V was pared by 5 bases and J by 6 bases, with 7 bases between. Germline CDR1 is SGHTA and CDR2 is FQGNSA. The CDR3 DNA is TGTGCCAGCAGCCCGAGGGATGGCTACACCTTC. Its translation is CASSPRDGYTF. Supplemented by reference TRBV7-2 and TRBJ1-2, the full variable domain reads GAGVSQSPSNKVTEKGKDVELRCDPISGHTALYWYRQSLGQGLEFLIYFQGNSAPDKSGLPSDRFSAERTGGSVSTLTIQRTQQEDSAVYLCASSPRDGYTFGSGTRLTVV.

In its sample, this clonotype ranks as medium-sized (0.01 to 0.1%). This rearrangement joins TRBV10-3 to TRBJ2-1; TRBD2 agrees at 12 bases. With 6 bases clipped from V and 5 bases from J, the junction kept 8 bases outside the gene matches. Germline V lookup: CDR1 ENHRY, CDR2 SYGVKD. This CDR3 is 16 amino acids long. CDR3 bases: TGTGCCATCAGAGATTCTAGCGGGAGGGCCCACAATGAGCAGTTCTTC. Its protein product is CAIRDSSGRAHNEQFF.

The chain has TRBV7-2 and TRBJ1-3, with D perhaps matching TRBD1 (5 bases). The V end was cut by 3 bases, the J end by 1 base, with 10 bases between. In germline, CDR1 is SGHTA, CDR2 FQGNSA. The CDR3 consists of 15 residues. The DNA for the CDR3 is TGTGCCAGCAGCTTGTCATGGGGGTCTGGAAACACCATATATTTT. This codes for CASSLSWGSGNTIYF.

This sequence joins TRBV20-1 and TRBJ2-1, with 12 bases fitting TRBD2. Per germline, CDR1 DFQATT and CDR2 SNEGSKA (reference sequence). This CDR3 has 14 residues. V lost 1 base and J lost 10; bases outside the gene matches: 5. CDR3 nucleotide sequence: TGCAGTGCTAGAGTCCCTGGACTAGCGGGAGAGCAGTTCTTC. It encodes CSARVPGLAGEQFF.

This clonotype appeared a few times. The chain couples TRBV29-1 to TRBJ2-3; 16 nucleotides line up with TRBD2. CDR1 and CDR2 (germline): SQVTM, ANQGSEA. V dropped 4 bases and J dropped 5; count of bases not matched to a gene: 3. The CDR3 loop spans 15 amino acids. CDR3 bases: TGCAGCGTTGCCGGGACTAGCGGGAGGGGAGATACGCAGTATTTT. Protein: CSVAGTSGRGDTQYF.

This clonotype occurred a few times. The J gene is TRBJ1-1, the V gene TRBV11-3, with D tentatively TRBD1 (5 bases). V dropped 5 bases and J dropped 11 bases, with 15 bases sitting between them. Germline lookup yields CDR1 SGHNT and CDR2 YENEEA. The CDR3 sequence is 12 residues long. This CDR3 is CASSQQARVAFF. CDR3 nucleotide sequence: TGTGCCAGCAGCCAGCAGGCCAGGGTGGCTTTCTTT. Looking up the rest from reference TRBV11-3 and TRBJ1-1 gives the full variable domain: EAGVVQSPRYKIIEKKQPVAFWCNPISGHNTLYWYLQNLGQGPELLIRYENEEAVDDSQLPKDRFSAERLKGVDSTLKIQPAELGDSAVYLCASSQQARVAFFGQGTRLTVV.

The chain joins TRBV7-7 to TRBJ2-7, with 8 bases fitting TRBD1. This CDR3 has 13 amino acids. V was clipped by 3 bases and J by 7 bases; unmatched bases: 5. The V gene's germline CDR1 is SSHAT and CDR2 FNYEAQ (reference sequence). DNA for the CDR3: TGTGCCAGCAGCTTTCAGGGGGCTGAGGAGCAGTACTTC. Translated: CASSFQGAEEQYF.

This clonotype was observed a few times. J is TRBJ2-7 and V is TRBV4-1; D uncertain. V shed 4 bases and J shed 0 bases, with 7 bases lying between them. Germline V gene sequence: CDR1 MGHRA, CDR2 YSYEKL. This CDR3 contains 13 residues. CDR3 sequence: CASSREVSYEQYF. CDR3 sequence (DNA): TGCGCCAGCAGCCGGGAAGTCTCCTACGAGCAGTACTTC.

This chain uses TRBV6-2 or TRBV6-3 with TRBJ1-1; possible D gene TRBD1, 5 bases. Deletions cut 6 bases from V and 0 bases from J, with 11 bases between. The length of the CDR3 is 14 residues. Looked up from germline, CDR1 is MNHEY and CDR2 is SVGEGT. CDR3 in DNA: TGTGCCAGCAGGCCGACAGCGATGAACACTGAAGCTTTCTTT. This translates into CASRPTAMNTEAFF.

Judged by abundance, this clonotype is large. The V call is TRBV12-3 or TRBV12-4, the J call TRBJ2-5, with D uncertain. Trimming removed 4 bases at V and 1 base at J, with 7 bases between. The CDR3 extends over 13 amino acids. CDR3 coding DNA: TGTGCCAGCAGTTCCGGGCCCCAAGAGACCCAGTACTTC. This translates into CASSSGPQETQYF.

This clonotype was seen more than once but under ten times. V usage is TRBV29-1 and J usage is TRBJ2-7, with 10 nucleotides matching TRBD2. The CDR3 has 14 residues. Germline V gene lookup returns CDR1 SQVTM and CDR2 ANQGSEA. V shed 6 bases and J 2 bases; nucleotides not matched to a gene: 7. In DNA, the CDR3 is TGCAGCGTCTTTAGCGGGAGGCCTCCCTACGAGCAGTACTTC. Its translation: CSVFSGRPPYEQYF.

By proportion, this clonotype is large. Here the CDR3 reads CASSLDRGNIQYF. DNA for the CDR3: TGTGCCAGCAGCTTAGATCGAGGGAACATTCAGTACTTC. The V and J genes are TRBV11-2 and TRBJ2-4, with D possibly TRBD2 on 5 matching bases. Trimming shortened V by 0 bases and J by 7 bases, and 7 bases separated the two germline ends. The CDR3 has 13 residues. Germline lookup yields CDR1 SGHAT and CDR2 FQNNGV.

This clonotype was detected only a few times. V gene TRBV27 combines with J gene TRBJ2-3; 7 bases are a match to TRBD2. The junction had 8 bases not matched to a gene; V was cut back by 3 bases and J by 11 bases. CDR3 size: 13 residues. The germline gives CDR1 MNHEY, CDR2 SMNVEV (reference sequence). For the CDR3, the DNA is TGTGCCAGCAGTTTCCCCGGTGGGAGGGGGCAGTATTTT. It translates to CASSFPGGRGQYF.

This clonotype was found a few times. The CDR3 protein is CASSLNLGEIYEQYV. The CDR3 nucleotides are TGTGCCAGCAGCTTGAATTTGGGAGAGATCTACGAGCAGTACGTC. The chain employs TRBV5-5 and TRBJ2-7, with D possibly matching TRBD2 (5 bases). Germline V CDR1 and CDR2: SGHKS, YYEKEE (reference sequence). Trimming took off 1 base at V and 3 bases at J, with 14 bases between the two ends. The CDR3 totals 15 residues.

V gene TRBV2 combines with J gene TRBJ1-2; D is uncertain. Looked up from germline, CDR1 is SNHLY and CDR2 is FYNNEI. V gave up 11 bases and J gave up 0 bases, with 10 bases separating them. The CDR3 sequence is 12 residues long. As DNA, the CDR3 is TGTGCCTCGAGTATAGCTAACTATGGCTACACCTTC. This sequence encodes CASSIANYGYTF. Supplemented by reference TRBV2 and TRBJ1-2, the full variable domain reads EPEVTQTPSHQVTQMGQEVILRCVPISNHLYFYWYRQILGQKVEFLVSFYNNEISEKSEIFDDQFSVERPDGSNFTLKIRSTKLEDSAMYFCASSIANYGYTFGSGTRLTVV.